The 28 T cell receptor beta chains below all came from one sample that was sequenced in a study of blood T cells in healthy people across ages. A second PCR, run for about 7 to 12 cycles, used a sample-barcoded 5' primer plus a J-beta primer mix. TCRdb reprocessed the 5' RACE reads via MiXCR and lists one record per CDR3 protein. The table includes 700,000 to 800,000 distinct CDR3 sequences, around 46% detected once. The specimen was blood. These receptors were obtained from a woman aged 55-69 years in good health.

Notes on this clonotype: A read error may produce the germline difference seen at one junction end. This rearrangement joins TRBV6-6 to TRBJ1-1; D possibly corresponds to TRBD1 (5 bases). CDR1 MNHNY and CDR2 SVGAGI come from the germline V gene (reference sequence). The CDR3 consists of 13 residues. CDR3: CANSSTANTEAFF. CDR3 nucleotides: TGTGCCAACAGTTCGACAGCCAACACTGAAGCTTTCTTT.

The J gene is TRBJ2-1, the V gene TRBV12-3 or TRBV12-4; tentative D call: TRBD2 (6 bases). Judging by the DNA end, TRBJ2-7 fits better; the J call may be wrong. CDR3 length: 14 residues. The CDR3 sequence is CASISGVSYNEQYF. The CDR3 DNA reads as TGTGCCAGCATCTCGGGGGTCTCCTACAATGAGCAGTACTTC.

The J gene is TRBJ2-3, the V gene TRBV14, with 8 nucleotides matching TRBD2. Germline CDR1 reads SGHDN; CDR2 reads FVKESK. After removal of 3 bases from V and 2 bases from J, the junction contained 10 bases not matched to a gene. The CDR3 is 17 amino acids. DNA of the CDR3: TGTGCCAGCAGCCACGGACTAGCTCGACCTTCCACAGATACGCAGTATTTT. Protein: CASSHGLARPSTDTQYF.

This clonotype was recorded at least ten times. This rearrangement joins TRBV4-2 to TRBJ2-5; D ambiguous. The CDR3 extends over 14 amino acids. The V gene lost 1 base and the J gene lost 1 base, with 7 bases spanning the gap. CDR1 is LGHNA and CDR2 is YNFKEQ in the germline V gene. This CDR3 reads CASSQVTVQETQYF. DNA of the CDR3: TGTGCCAGCAGCCAAGTAACAGTCCAAGAGACCCAGTACTTC.

Here the CDR3 reads CSVEPLAGDYERYF. The CDR3 bases are TGCAGCGTTGAACCCCTAGCGGGAGATTACGAGCGGTACTTC. The chain carries TRBV29-1 and TRBJ2-5, with TRBD2 matching over 10 bases. V was clipped by 2 bases and J by 13 bases; unmatched bases: 13. CDR1 is SQVTM, CDR2 ANQGSEA, per germline. The CDR3 runs to 14 residues.

As DNA, the CDR3 is TGTGCCATCAGTGTAGAGGACAGTAACAATCAGCCCCAGCATTTT. This codes for CAISVEDSNNQPQHF. The rearrangement joins TRBV10-3 to TRBJ1-5, with a tentative D call TRBD1 (6 bases). With 4 bases removed from V and 3 bases from J, the gap between germline ends came to 13 bases. The CDR3 loop spans 15 amino acids. CDR1 and CDR2 (germline): ENHRY, SYGVKD.

This clonotype has only a few counts. The chain couples TRBV12-3 or TRBV12-4 to TRBJ2-1; weak D call: TRBD2 (8 bases). The CDR3 length is 15 residues. Trimming took off 4 bases at V and 7 bases at J, with 17 bases between the two ends. CDR3 sequence: CASSSREGARNEQFF. DNA for the CDR3: TGTGCCAGCAGTTCCCGGGAGGGGGCTAGGAATGAGCAGTTCTTC.

V is TRBV6-1 and J is TRBJ1-1; 8 bases line up with TRBD1. This CDR3 is built from 15 residues. Germline assignment: CDR1 MNHNS and CDR2 SASEGT. After removal of 1 base from V and 2 bases from J, the junction contained 3 bases not matched to a gene. The CDR3 here is CASSEGAGGNTEAFF. CDR3 bases: TGTGCCAGCAGTGAAGGGGCAGGGGGCAACACTGAAGCTTTCTTT.

The chain links TRBV20-1 to TRBJ1-2; TRBD1 matches at 7 bases. V was clipped by 2 bases and J by 8 bases; unmatched bases: 8. Germline V gene sequence: CDR1 DFQATT, CDR2 SNEGSKA (reference sequence). There are 13 residues in the CDR3. The CDR3 coding sequence is TGCAGTGCTAGACCTGACAGGGCTAACGGCTACACCTTC. Translated: CSARPDRANGYTF.

This chain uses TRBV5-8 with TRBJ2-1; 7 bases are shared with TRBD1. The CDR3 length is 16 residues. The trim removed 3 bases at V and 1 base at J, leaving 7 bases unmatched. The germline V gene has CDR1 SGHTS and CDR2 YDEGEE. The DNA for the CDR3 is TGTGCCAGCAGCTACACTCGCAGGGGGTCCTACAATGAGCAGTTCTTC. Its protein product is CASSYTRRGSYNEQFF.

The chain has TRBV5-1 and TRBJ2-3; 9 positions match TRBD2. The CDR3 has 15 residues. V trimming: 4 bases; J trimming: 2 bases; junction bases outside the gene matches: 5. The germline V gene encodes CDR1 SGHRS and CDR2 YFSETQ. This CDR3 reads CASSIAGAYTDTQYF. The CDR3 coding sequence is TGCGCCAGCAGCATAGCGGGGGCCTACACAGATACGCAGTATTTT.

This clonotype was seen just once. The rearrangement joins TRBV7-8 to TRBJ2-2; 11 bases align to TRBD2. The CDR3 sequence is 18 residues long. Germline V gives CDR1 SGHVS, CDR2 FQNEAQ. The trim removed 5 bases at V and 2 bases at J, leaving 10 bases unmatched. The CDR3 sequence is CASSPLAGGLLNTGELFF. The CDR3 region has the DNA TGTGCCAGCAGCCCTCTAGCGGGAGGTCTCCTAAACACCGGGGAGCTGTTTTTT.

At least ten counts were recorded for this clonotype. This chain joins TRBV7-9 and TRBJ2-1; D remains unclear. Trimming removed 1 base from V and 5 bases from J, with 9 bases in between. This CDR3 is 14 amino acids long. Germline CDR1 and CDR2: SEHNR and FQNEAQ (reference sequence). CDR3 loop: CASSLGQGDNEQFF. The DNA of the CDR3 is TGTGCCAGCAGCTTAGGACAAGGAGACAATGAGCAGTTCTTC.

V and J are TRBV29-1 and TRBJ2-1, with 12 bases matching TRBD2. This CDR3 comprises 12 residues. The germline V gene has CDR1 SQVTM and CDR2 ANQGSEA. In DNA form, the CDR3 reads TGCGGTGCTAGCGGGGGGGCCGATGAGCAGTTCTTC. It translates to CGASGGADEQFF.

This rearrangement joins TRBV6-2 or TRBV6-3 to TRBJ2-7, with D perhaps matching TRBD1 (5 bases). Germline V gene sequence: CDR1 MNHEY, CDR2 SVGEGT. CDR3 length: 15 residues. V dropped 2 bases and J dropped 3 bases, with 14 bases sitting between them. CDR3 in DNA: TGTGCCAGCAGTTACACCGACAGCCTGCACTACGAGCAGTACTTC. The encoded protein is CASSYTDSLHYEQYF.

This clonotype has only a few counts. V gene TRBV24-1 combines with J gene TRBJ2-3; 7 bases are shared with TRBD1. In germline, CDR1 is KGHDR, CDR2 SFDVKD. The J segment lost 4 bases and the V segment lost 4 bases, leaving 10 bases of the junction unmatched. The CDR3 is 16 residues long. Written as DNA, the CDR3 is TGTGCCACCAGTGACGCCCAGGGGGTTCGAGCAGATACGCAGTATTTT. It encodes CATSDAQGVRADTQYF.

The sample holds many counts of this clonotype. Its ends do not fully match the called genes, so a read error is possible. V usage is TRBV9 and J usage is TRBJ1-5, with D unclear. The CDR3 contains 13 residues. The germline gives CDR1 SGDLS, CDR2 YYNGEE. The CDR3, as DNA: TGTGCCAGCAGTGTAGGCAGCAATCAGCCCCAGCATTTT. Protein product: CASSVGSNQPQHF.

The V gene is TRBV9, the J gene TRBJ2-7, with D possibly TRBD1 on 6 matching bases. The CDR3 loop spans 13 amino acids. V was shortened by 1 base and J by 8 bases, with 13 bases between the two germline ends. The germline V gene has CDR1 SGDLS and CDR2 YYNGEE. CDR3 nucleotides: TGTGCCAGCAGCGTACAGGGGACGGGTAAGCAGTACTTC. Encoded protein: CASSVQGTGKQYF.

J is TRBJ1-4 and V is TRBV5-5, with a tentative D call TRBD1 (6 bases). Germline CDR1 and CDR2: SGHKS and YYEKEE (reference sequence). The CDR3 spans 15 residues. Trimming took off 2 bases at V and 5 bases at J, with 13 bases between the two ends. DNA for the CDR3: TGTGCCAGCAGCTTAAGAGGCAGGGGAAATGAAAAACTGTTTTTT. It yields the protein CASSLRGRGNEKLFF.

The chain has TRBV20-1 and TRBJ2-5; D is uncertain. The tail of the sequence fits TRBJ2-1 better, so the J call may be wrong. The germline V gene encodes CDR1 DFQATT and CDR2 SNEGSKA (reference sequence). The CDR3 runs 14 residues. This chain's CDR3 is CSAREQSYQETQFF. CDR3 DNA: TGCAGTGCTAGAGAGCAGAGCTACCAAGAGACCCAGTTCTTC.

This rearrangement joins TRBV5-1 to TRBJ2-3; a weak D match, TRBD1 (6 bases). The length of the CDR3 is 15 residues. CDR1 SGHRS and CDR2 YFSETQ come from the germline V gene. V lost 3 bases, J lost 4 bases, and 15 bases lay in between. CDR3 in amino acids: CASSWGSQGPDTQYF. CDR3 nucleotide sequence: TGCGCCAGCAGCTGGGGTTCCCAGGGGCCAGATACGCAGTATTTT.

The genes are TRBV29-1 and TRBJ2-1; 9 nucleotides line up with TRBD2. The CDR3 covers 14 residues. The ends lost 3 bases at V and 6 bases at J; junction bases unmatched: 6. The V gene's germline CDR1 is SQVTM and CDR2 ANQGSEA. The CDR3 region has the DNA TGCAGCGTTGACATAGCGGGGGTAACCAATGAGCAGTTCTTC. It yields the protein CSVDIAGVTNEQFF.

The chain is built from TRBV7-3 and TRBJ2-3; the match to TRBD2 covers 12 bases. Trimming took 1 base from V and 3 from J; bases not matched to a gene: 5. Germline CDR1 is SGHTA and CDR2 is FQGTGA. This CDR3 contains 17 residues. Here the CDR3 reads CASSLNLAGGMTDTQYF. Written as DNA, the CDR3 is TGTGCCAGCAGCTTAAACCTAGCGGGGGGGATGACAGATACGCAGTATTTT.

The chain is built from TRBV14 and TRBJ1-1; D remains unclear. Germline V lookup: CDR1 SGHDN, CDR2 FVKESK. This CDR3 contains 14 residues. Trimming left V 1 base short and J 1 base short, with 7 bases between. The CDR3 nucleotides read TGTGCCAGCAGCCAAGTGAAAGAGAACACTGAAGCTTTCTTT. Amino acid sequence: CASSQVKENTEAFF.

This clonotype was detected ten times or more. The J gene is TRBJ2-1, the V gene TRBV28, with a tentative D call TRBD2 (5 bases). The CDR3 covers 14 residues. V lost 6 bases to trimming and J lost 5 bases, with 14 bases between them. The germline CDR1 and CDR2 sequences are MDHEN and SYDVKM. CDR3 loop: CASRPMLADNEQFF. In DNA, the CDR3 is TGTGCCAGCAGACCCATGCTAGCTGACAATGAGCAGTTCTTC.

As for this clonotype: The CDR3 end shows no conserved phenylalanine or tryptophan, and so a read error is likely. This sequence joins TRBV20-1 and TRBJ2-3; D is undetermined. Per the germline V gene, CDR1 is DFQATT and CDR2 is SNEGSKA (reference sequence). The CDR3 loop spans 15 amino acids. The V and J ends lost 7 bases and 3 bases respectively, with 20 bases between them. The CDR3 DNA reads as TGCAGTGGGGTTACTGTGGCGGAACGGACAGATACGCAGTATTTG. Residues: CSGVTVAERTDTQYL.

The chain combines TRBV6-2 or TRBV6-3 with TRBJ1-5; 8 bases agree with TRBD1. The V and J ends lost 6 bases and 3 bases, in that order; junction bases with no gene match: 7. The CDR3 has 15 residues. CDR1 and CDR2 (germline): MNHEY, SVGEGT. CDR3 in DNA: TGTGCCAGCAGAGCCGCAGGGGGCCCCAATCAGCCCCAGCATTTT. Amino acids: CASRAAGGPNQPQHF.

This clonotype was detected a few times. Written as DNA, the CDR3 is TGTGCCAGTCACCCTAGCGGGCGCGCCTACAATGAGCAGTTCTTC. Translated, it gives CASHPSGRAYNEQFF. The chain employs TRBV6-2 or TRBV6-3 and TRBJ2-1, with 8 bases lining up with TRBD2. This CDR3 spans 15 amino acids. The germline V gene encodes CDR1 MNHEY and CDR2 SVGEGT. The junction had 9 bases not matched to a gene; V was cut back by 9 bases and J by 2 bases.